Listed below are T cell receptor beta chains from one sample, sequenced in a study of blood T cells in healthy people across ages. Via MiXCR, TCRdb re-called the 5' RACE reads, giving one row per CDR3 protein. This table holds about 930,000 distinct CDR3 sequences, almost 30% found once. These data were also filed under a second study, of T cells of mothers and their children.

The sequenced material came from blood. Every receptor here comes from a woman in her thirties or forties in good health. CDR3s include the opening cysteine and the closing phenylalanine or tryptophan. Each record gives: CDR3 DNA, CDR3 protein, J gene, V gene, clone size, D gene. A D gene is named only where the DNA matches it firmly. Rows may omit the clone size; those that give it use once, few, many or a size class.

CDR3nt: TGTGCCAGCAGCGTCTCCGGGACGCCCTTTTCTGGCACCTTC
CDR3aa: CASSVSGTPFSGTF
j_gene: TRBJ1-2
v_gene: TRBV9
abundance: many
d_gene: NA

CDR3nt: TGCGCCAGCCGAATCTTCCGGTCAACTAGTTTCCTCTACAATGAGCAGTTCTTC
CDR3aa: CASRIFRSTSFLYNEQFF
j_gene: TRBJ2-1
v_gene: TRBV5-1
abundance: NA
d_gene: NA

CDR3nt: TGTGCCAGCAGGGGAAGGGACATTACCTACGAGCAGTACTTC
CDR3aa: CASRGRDITYEQYF
j_gene: TRBJ2-7
v_gene: TRBV6-6
abundance: NA
d_gene: NA

CDR3nt: TGTGCCAGCAGCTTCTATGGGACAGGGGGGCGAGAGACCCAGTACTTC
CDR3aa: CASSFYGTGGRETQYF
j_gene: TRBJ2-5
v_gene: TRBV7-9
abundance: few
d_gene: TRBD1

CDR3nt: TGTGCCAGCAGCCAAGGAAAGGGAAGGGGGCGCATATGGTCCTATGGCTACACCTTC
CDR3aa: CASSQGKGRGRIWSYGYTF
j_gene: TRBJ1-2
v_gene: TRBV3-1
abundance: NA
d_gene: TRBD1

CDR3nt: TGTGCCAGCAGCACCCCCGGCGGGGGTAAGCGATGGGCTTTCTTT
CDR3aa: CASSTPGGGKRWAFF
j_gene: TRBJ1-1
v_gene: TRBV7-2
abundance: NA
d_gene: NA

CDR3nt: TGTGCCAGCAGCCGGACAGGGGCACAGCCCCAGCATTTT
CDR3aa: CASSRTGAQPQHF
j_gene: TRBJ1-5
v_gene: TRBV7-2
abundance: few
d_gene: TRBD1

CDR3nt: TGTGCCAGCAGCCCGACGTGGGCAGGATCCAGCTATGGCTACACCTTC
CDR3aa: CASSPTWAGSSYGYTF
j_gene: TRBJ1-2
v_gene: TRBV9
abundance: few
d_gene: NA

CDR3nt: TGTGCCAGCAGCACCGGACAGGGCTATGGCTACACCTTC
CDR3aa: CASSTGQGYGYTF
j_gene: TRBJ1-2
v_gene: TRBV5-6
abundance: many
d_gene: TRBD1

CDR3nt: TGTGCCAGCAGTTACCTCGACAGGGCACCTAATGAAAAACTGTTTTTT
CDR3aa: CASSYLDRAPNEKLFF
j_gene: TRBJ1-4
v_gene: TRBV28
abundance: NA
d_gene: TRBD1

CDR3nt: TGTGCCAGCAGCTTAGGCAAAGCAGCTAGTGGCTACACCTTC
CDR3aa: CASSLGKAASGYTF
j_gene: TRBJ1-2
v_gene: TRBV13
abundance: NA
d_gene: NA

CDR3nt: TGTGCCAGCAGCTTGAGTAGGAGCTCCTATAATTCACCCCTCCACTTT
CDR3aa: CASSLSRSSYNSPLHF
j_gene: TRBJ1-6
v_gene: TRBV11-2
abundance: NA
d_gene: NA